This record concerns one T cell receptor (beta chain) sequence. The germline V and J ends were trimmed by 5 bases and 1 base, with 12 bases remaining between them. This CDR3 is built from 15 residues. Germline loops: CDR1 LNHDA, CDR2 SQIVND (reference sequence). This entry comes from a study of blood T cell repertoires in COVID-19. Study overall: Spain, Italy and the United States supplied samples that represented acute and convalescent COVID-19.

As processed by the authors: Reference gene primer amplification in the assay estimated nucleated cell counts. The table came from immunoSEQ multiplex PCR; TCRdb's copy has only in-frame clones and leaves some out. V, J and clone size were drawn from that table, and D and trimming were deduced from the DNA. The sample has 120,000 or so clones, 70% to 90% seen once; the top ten hold roughly 3.9%. The sequenced sample consisted of peripheral blood. The rearrangement joins TRBV19 to TRBJ1-5, with unresolved D. This receptor was taken from a man aged 60 to 69 with acute or convalescent COVID-19. The CDR3 here is CASSPLGGSNQPQHF. In nucleotides, the CDR3 is TGTGCCAGTAGTCCCCTAGGAGGGAGCAATCAGCCCCAGCATTTT. Based on the CDR3 plus reference TRBV19 and TRBJ1-5, the full variable domain is DGGITQSPKYLFRKEGQNVTLSCEQNLNHDAMYWYRQDPGQGLRLIYYSQIVNDFQKGDIAEGYSVSREKKESFPLTVTSAQKNPTAFYLCASSPLGGSNQPQHFGDGTRLSIL.